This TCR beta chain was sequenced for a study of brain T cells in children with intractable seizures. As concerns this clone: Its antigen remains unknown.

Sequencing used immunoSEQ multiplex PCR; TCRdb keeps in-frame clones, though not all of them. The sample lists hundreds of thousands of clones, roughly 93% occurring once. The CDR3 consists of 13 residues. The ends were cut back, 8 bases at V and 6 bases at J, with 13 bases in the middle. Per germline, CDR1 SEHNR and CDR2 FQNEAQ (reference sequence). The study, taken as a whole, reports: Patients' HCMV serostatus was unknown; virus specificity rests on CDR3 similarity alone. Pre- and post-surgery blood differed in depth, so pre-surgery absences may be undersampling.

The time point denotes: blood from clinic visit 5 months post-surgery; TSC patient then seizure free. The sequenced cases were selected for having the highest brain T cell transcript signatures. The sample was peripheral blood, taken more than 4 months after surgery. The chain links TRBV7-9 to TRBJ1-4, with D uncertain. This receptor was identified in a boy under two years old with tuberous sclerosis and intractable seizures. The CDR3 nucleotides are TGTGCCAGCGGCGGCCCGAGACATGAAAAACTGTTTTTT. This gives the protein CASGGPRHEKLFF.